This entry features one T cell receptor (beta chain) sequence. These data are taken from a study of control samples from healthy donors and cancer patients. The CDR3 runs 15 residues. The junction had 7 bases not matched to a gene; V was cut back by 2 bases and J by 5 bases. Per germline, CDR1 MDHEN and CDR2 SYDVKM. TCRdb's copy holds only in-frame clones and misses some; the assay was immunoSEQ multiplex PCR. The table includes 40,000 to 45,000 clones, roughly three quarters detected once. The rearrangement links TRBV28 to TRBJ2-7; 9 nucleotides align to TRBD2. Sequencing was carried out using formalin-fixed, paraffin-embedded tissue. This receptor was taken from a male donor with melanoma. CDR3 bases: TGTGCCAGCAGTTTAGGCGGGAGGGCCAGAAACGAGCAGTACTTC. Protein sequence: CASSLGGRARNEQYF.